These 19 T cell receptor beta chains came from one sample sequenced in a study of a mutant IDH1 vaccine in newly diagnosed glioma. The time point was: week 47, end of study. The vaccine gave 300 ug of a 20-mer mutant IDH1 peptide subcutaneously per dose. For these receptors, no antigen is known. This table comes from immunoSEQ multiplex PCR, and its TCRdb copy is limited to in-frame clones, with some not included. The sample yields roughly 21,000 clones, approximately 88% seen once. Sequencing used PBMCs, obtained from a glioma patient whose treatment included an IDH1 peptide vaccine. The receptors derive from a man aged 35 to 55 with glioma.

The chain employs TRBV9 and TRBJ2-3; possible D gene TRBD1, 6 bases. Germline V gene sequence: CDR1 SGDLS, CDR2 YYNGEE. V was cut by 2 bases and J by 0 bases, with 13 bases left in between. The CDR3 totals 16 residues. CDR3 DNA: TGTGCCAGCAGCGTCGAAGGGCAGGGGAGCACAGATACGCAGTATTTT. Protein product: CASSVEGQGSTDTQYF.

About this clone: The junction and the germline gene differ at one end; a read error may be behind it. The chain employs TRBV6-1 and TRBJ2-1; TRBD2 matches at 11 bases. The CDR3 covers 15 residues. CDR1 is MNHNS, CDR2 SASEGT, per germline. The CDR3 here is CASREGSGGDNEQFF. Written as DNA, the CDR3 is TGTGCCAGCAGAGAAGGTAGCGGGGGGGACAATGAGCAGTTCTTC.

The chain couples TRBV6-1 to TRBJ1-2, with D possibly matching TRBD1 (6 bases). CDR1 is MNHNS and CDR2 is SASEGT in the germline V gene. V lost 6 bases, J lost 3 bases, and 14 bases lay in between. The CDR3 is made up of 14 amino acids. DNA of the CDR3: TGTGCCAGCAGCTCACGATCAGGGGACTATGGCTACACCTTC. Its protein product is CASSSRSGDYGYTF.

This chain uses TRBV15 with TRBJ1-2, with TRBD1 matching over 7 bases. The CDR3 length is 14 residues. Germline V lookup: CDR1 LNHNV, CDR2 YYDKDF (reference sequence). Trimming took 4 bases from V and 10 from J; bases not matched to a gene: 12. CDR3: CATSTALATGPYTF. CDR3 coding DNA: TGTGCCACCAGCACCGCCCTAGCGACAGGGCCCTACACCTTC. The whole variable domain, remainder taken from reference TRBV15 and TRBJ1-2, is DAMVIQNPRYQVTQFGKPVTLSCSQTLNHNVMYWYQQKSSQAPKLLFHYYDKDFNNEADTPDNFQSRRPNTSFCFLDIRSPGLGDTAMYLCATSTALATGPYTFGSGTRLTVV.

The chain has TRBV6-1 and TRBJ2-5, with D perhaps matching TRBD1 (5 bases). The V gene lost 1 base and the J gene lost 0 bases, with 15 bases spanning the gap. The length of the CDR3 is 17 residues. The germline CDR1 and CDR2 sequences are MNHNS and SASEGT. The CDR3 DNA reads as TGTGCCAGCAGTGAAGGTGTCTCAGGGATGTACCAAGAGACCCAGTACTTC. Translated, it gives CASSEGVSGMYQETQYF.

The chain combines TRBV10-3 with TRBJ2-7; 11 bases line up with TRBD2. Trimming took 10 bases from V and 0 from J; bases not matched to a gene: 2. The CDR3 is made up of 13 amino acids. Germline lookup yields CDR1 ENHRY and CDR2 SYGVKD. This CDR3 is CATLAGDSYEQYF. The CDR3 nucleotides are TGTGCCACACTAGCGGGAGACTCCTACGAGCAGTACTTC.

This clone was counted a few times. The gene calls are TRBV7-8 and TRBJ2-7; TRBD1 matches 8 bases. The germline V gene has CDR1 SGHVS and CDR2 FQNEAQ. The CDR3 length is 14 residues. J gave up 0 bases and V 6 bases, and 4 bases lay outside the gene matches. The CDR3 nucleotides read TGTGCCAGCAGACGGACAGGGTCCTCCTACGAGCAGTACTTC. As protein: CASRRTGSSYEQYF.

With respect to this clone: This sample also contains other DNA sequences that code for the same CDR3. This chain uses TRBV5-6 with TRBJ2-1; 10 bases fit TRBD2. Losses at the gene ends were 0 bases for V and 6 bases for J; bases not matched to a gene: 6. This CDR3 is 16 amino acids long. In germline, CDR1 is SGHDT, CDR2 YYEEEE. CDR3 protein: CASSLGLAGVSNEQFF. Here the CDR3 DNA reads TGTGCCAGCAGCTTGGGGCTAGCGGGAGTGTCCAATGAGCAGTTCTTC.

The genes are TRBV6-5 and TRBJ2-1; a possible D gene is TRBD2 (6 bases). Germline loops: CDR1 MNHEY, CDR2 SVGAGI. V lost 3 bases and J lost 10, with 13 bases in between. This CDR3 is 13 amino acids long. CDR3 sequence (DNA): TGTGCCAGCAGTTATCGGCGGGGAATGGAGCAGTTCTTC. Amino acid sequence: CASSYRRGMEQFF.

The genes are TRBV9 and TRBJ2-5; possible D gene TRBD2, 6 bases. Germline assignment: CDR1 SGDLS and CDR2 YYNGEE. V was pared by 4 bases and J by 1 base, with 17 bases between. This CDR3 comprises 16 residues. The CDR3 DNA reads TGTGCCAGCAGCCTAGGGGTGGGAGGACTCCAAGAGACCCAGTACTTC. Protein: CASSLGVGGLQETQYF. Full variable domain (missing parts from reference TRBV9 and TRBJ2-5): DSGVTQTPKHLITATGQRVTLRCSPRSGDLSVYWYQQSLDQGLQFLIQYYNGEERAKGNILERFSAQQFPDLHSELNLSSLELGDSALYFCASSLGVGGLQETQYFGPGTRLLVL.

The V and J genes are TRBV23-1 and TRBJ2-7; 12 bases agree with TRBD2. TRBV23-1 is marked as an open reading frame, function uncertain. The V and J ends lost 3 bases and 6 bases, in that order; junction bases with no gene match: 12. The CDR3 runs to 17 residues. CDR3 protein: CASSQPSGRVVCCEQYF. As DNA, the CDR3 is TGCGCCAGCAGTCAGCCTAGCGGGAGGGTGGTATGTTGCGAGCAGTACTTC.

The chain employs TRBV7-2 and TRBJ2-2, with D possibly called TRBD1 or TRBD2 (5 bases each). Germline loops: CDR1 SGHTA, CDR2 FQGNSA. The CDR3 is made up of 17 amino acids. Trimming took 2 bases from V and 6 from J, leaving 19 bases between them. The CDR3 loop reads CASSLNGVGLGAGELFF. In nucleotides, the CDR3 is TGTGCCAGCAGCTTAAACGGGGTGGGGCTAGGCGCCGGGGAGCTGTTTTTT.

This sequence joins TRBV19 and TRBJ2-2; perhaps D is TRBD1 or TRBD2 (7 bases each). V shed 4 bases and J shed 7 bases, with 13 bases lying between them. From germline, CDR1 is LNHDA and CDR2 SQIVND (reference sequence). The CDR3 loop spans 14 amino acids. The CDR3 protein is CASSRAGGVGELFF. The CDR3, as DNA: TGTGCCAGTAGTAGGGCAGGGGGGGTCGGGGAGCTGTTTTTT.

The rearrangement joins TRBV7-2 to TRBJ1-5; TRBD1 agrees at 7 bases. Germline-derived CDR1 and CDR2 are SGHTA and FQGNSA. V gave up 6 bases and J gave up 6 bases; unmatched junction bases: 8. The CDR3 runs to 14 residues. CDR3 amino acids: CASSSRQGSQPQHF. The CDR3 DNA is TGTGCCAGCAGTTCCCGACAGGGTAGTCAGCCCCAGCATTTT.

The rearrangement uses TRBV6-6 and TRBJ1-5, with unresolved D. This CDR3 comprises 13 residues. The germline gives CDR1 MNHNY, CDR2 SVGAGI (reference sequence). Trimming pared 6 bases from V and 3 bases from J, leaving 9 bases between. Here the CDR3 reads CASSATNNQPQHF. The CDR3 nucleotides read TGTGCCAGCAGCGCAACTAACAATCAGCCCCAGCATTTT.

This clone was detected only once. The chain has TRBV19 and TRBJ2-7; TRBD1 matches 8 bases. V gave up 5 bases and J gave up 3 bases; unmatched junction bases: 6. Germline V gene data show CDR1 as LNHDA and CDR2 as SQIVND (reference sequence). The CDR3 has 14 residues. This CDR3 is CASSGAGGNYEQYF. CDR3 nucleotides: TGTGCCAGTAGTGGGGCAGGGGGCAACTACGAGCAGTACTTC.

The chain uses TRBV10-3 and TRBJ1-3; maybe TRBD1 (6 bases). The CDR3 is 14 residues long. The V end lost 5 bases, the J end lost 5 bases, and 13 bases lay between the germline ends. In germline, CDR1 is ENHRY, CDR2 SYGVKD. CDR3 in DNA: TGTGCCATCAGTCGGGACAAGAACCGAAACACCATATATTTT. It yields the protein CAISRDKNRNTIYF.

The V gene is TRBV7-3, the J gene TRBJ2-5, with 7 bases fitting TRBD2. Germline CDR1 and CDR2: SGHTA and FQGTGA. The CDR3 runs 15 residues. The ends lost 5 bases at V and 5 bases at J; junction bases unmatched: 11. The CDR3 loop reads CASSQSGTWGETQYF. CDR3 DNA sequence: TGTGCCAGCAGCCAAAGCGGGACCTGGGGGGAGACCCAGTACTTC.

The rearrangement joins TRBV19 to TRBJ2-7, with D possibly TRBD1 on 6 matching bases. The CDR3 has 11 amino acids. Deletions cut 5 bases from V and 6 bases from J, with 8 bases between. Germline V gene lookup returns CDR1 LNHDA and CDR2 SQIVND (reference sequence). Written as DNA, the CDR3 is TGTGCCAGTAGTGGGGGCGGCGAGCAGTACTTC. Translated, it gives CASSGGGEQYF.